This T cell receptor (beta chain) is drawn from a study of blood T cells in healthy people across ages. The people who gave samples were healthy Caucasians from Russia, aged 6 to 90. This CDR3 spans 15 amino acids. V was cut by 2 bases and J by 0 bases, with 12 bases left in between. Germline CDR1 SGHNT, CDR2 YYREEE (reference sequence). This clonotype was detected once. Antigen unknown. It was with a sample-barcoded 5' primer and a J-beta primer mix that a second PCR of about 6 to 12 cycles was run. MiXCR was run by TCRdb on the 5' RACE reads, yielding one entry per CDR3 protein. The sample contains 1.5 million to 2 million distinct CDR3 sequences, 40% to 55% of which appear only once. Study outcomes and limitations: Strong correlation existed between TCR beta diversity and naive T cell percentage.

The TCR sequence derives from a woman between 40 and 55 years old in good health. Sample: blood. The chain joins TRBV5-4 to TRBJ2-7, with a tentative D call TRBD2 (7 bases). CDR3 residues: CASSFAGATSYEQYF. CDR3 DNA sequence: TGTGCCAGCAGCTTTGCGGGGGCCACCTCCTACGAGCAGTACTTC.